A single sample is the source of the 2 T cell receptor beta chains below, sequenced in a study of T cell responses to AZD1222 COVID-19 vaccine. Data came from immunoSEQ multiplex PCR; TCRdb stores just in-frame clones and leaves some out. The sample yields under 150,000 clones, roughly 92% seen once. The sequenced sample was peripheral blood, obtained on day 0 of AZD1222 vaccination. All receptors come from an adult in good health.

The table lists this clone with a count of one. This chain uses TRBV21-1 with TRBJ1-4; the table's TRBD1 call for D was not verified on the DNA. TRBV21-1 is a pseudogene. The CDR3 has 16 residues. As DNA, the CDR3 is TGTGCCAGCAGCAAAGCCGGACAGGGGGGAAGAGAAAAACTGTTTTTT. Translating it yields CASSKAGQGGREKLFF.

The chain joins TRBV7-9 to TRBJ2-7; D is perhaps TRBD1 (5 bases). Germline CDR1 is SEHNR and CDR2 is FQNEAQ (reference sequence). The CDR3 has 12 residues. Trimming removed 8 bases at V and 3 bases at J, with 11 bases between. Written as DNA, the CDR3 is TGTGCCAGCGGGAAGACAGACTACGAGCAGTACTTC. Its protein is CASGKTDYEQYF.